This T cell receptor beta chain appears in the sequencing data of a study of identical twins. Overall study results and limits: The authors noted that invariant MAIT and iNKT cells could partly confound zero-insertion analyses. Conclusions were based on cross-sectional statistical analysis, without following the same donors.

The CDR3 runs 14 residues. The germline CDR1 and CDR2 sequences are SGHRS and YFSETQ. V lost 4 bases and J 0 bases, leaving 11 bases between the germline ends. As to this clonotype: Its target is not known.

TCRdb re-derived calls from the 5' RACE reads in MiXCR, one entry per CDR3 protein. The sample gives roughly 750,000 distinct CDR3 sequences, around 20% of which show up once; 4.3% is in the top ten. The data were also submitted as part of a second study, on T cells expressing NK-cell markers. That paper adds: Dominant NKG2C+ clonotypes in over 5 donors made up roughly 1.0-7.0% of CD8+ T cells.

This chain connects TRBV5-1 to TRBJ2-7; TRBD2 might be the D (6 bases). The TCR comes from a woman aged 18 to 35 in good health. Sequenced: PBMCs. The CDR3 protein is CASSGGATSYEQYF. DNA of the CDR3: TGCGCCAGCAGCGGCGGGGCCACCTCCTACGAGCAGTACTTC.